The rows below give T cell receptor beta chains drawn from one sample of a study of blood T cell repertoires in COVID-19. The method was immunoSEQ multiplex PCR; TCRdb's version includes in-frame clones alone and lacks a portion of them. The sample lists some 350,000 clones, over 70% seen once, with just under 3% in the top ten. Sequenced: peripheral blood. Receptors were obtained from a man aged 25 to 45 with active or convalescent COVID-19. CDR3s leave out the opening cysteine and the closing phenylalanine or tryptophan. D genes are given only for firm matches.

j_call d_call v_call cdr3_aa
TRBJ2-5 TRBD2 TRBV5-1 ASSSLAGGQETQY
TRBJ2-7 . TRBV5-6 ASSHVDSYEQY
TRBJ1-3 TRBD1 TRBV5-6 ASSSQGADTIY
TRBJ1-2 . TRBV4-1 ASSQGNYGYT
TRBJ2-7 . TRBV6-5 ASRLNTGEQY
TRBJ2-7 . TRBV21-1 ASSSPRDRGIHEQY
TRBJ1-1 . TRBV2 ASRLGLANTEAF
TRBJ2-7 TRBD1 TRBV9 ASSVGDRDYEQY
TRBJ1-2 . TRBV11-2 ASSSMSGPLYGYT
TRBJ1-5 TRBD1 TRBV19 ASKIQGKQPQH
TRBJ1-2 TRBD1 TRBV4-2 ASSHLTGLNYGYT
TRBJ2-2 TRBD2 TRBV5-4 ASSLLPGLAGADGELF
TRBJ2-1 . TRBV11-2 ASSLGVGGNEQF
TRBJ1-2 . TRBV5-1 ASTPGPSAYGYT
TRBJ1-3 TRBD1 TRBV4-1 ASSYRGISGNTIY
TRBJ1-4 . TRBV19 ASSGGGYEKLF
TRBJ2-1 . TRBV15 ATSRDAERSYNEQF
TRBJ1-5 . TRBV5-5 ASSLVGELVSNQPQH
TRBJ1-5 . TRBV6-2/TRBV6-3 ASSYSGTQH
TRBJ1-2 . TRBV7-9 ASSVQSKGVPGGYT
TRBJ1-5 TRBD1 TRBV4-1 ASSQDEGQPQPQH
TRBJ2-3 . TRBV3-1/TRBV3-2 ASSQRGRGATDTQY
TRBJ1-1 . TRBV10-2 ASSVTRTGNEAF
TRBJ2-7 TRBD2 TRBV7-2 ASSSPGTSGRRSSYEQY
TRBJ2-3 . TRBV12-5 ASGPLLTDTQY
TRBJ1-4 . TRBV2 ASSGGDEKLF
TRBJ1-6 . TRBV9 ASSVDPSSYNSPLH
TRBJ1-4 . TRBV5-5 ASSKPQANEKLF
TRBJ2-3 TRBD1 TRBV7-2 ASSFGQGGTDTQY
TRBJ1-2 . TRBV6-1 ASSEEAANYGYT
TRBJ1-5 TRBD1 TRBV5-1 ASSLGGGQPQH
TRBJ1-5 . TRBV29-1 SVEQGGGQPQH
TRBJ1-4 . TRBV5-3 ARSSLKGVDEKLF
TRBJ1-4 . TRBV27 ASSLAGGREKLF
TRBJ1-6 . TRBV5-8 ASSDSSRPNSPLH
TRBJ1-1 TRBD1 TRBV4-1 ASSPHTGDVETEAF